Here is one T cell receptor (beta chain) with its context. Trimming took 0 bases from V and 4 from J, leaving 19 bases between them. The CDR3 is made up of 18 amino acids. Germline loops: CDR1 MGHRA, CDR2 YSYEKL. Unique molecular identifiers tagged the TCRbeta library. TCRdb ran MiXCR on the PCR reads and lists one entry per CDR3 protein. The sample consists of 190,000 or so distinct CDR3 sequences, roughly 7.5% of them appearing once. This entry is derived from a study of T-cell reconstitution after alpha-beta-depleted transplantation in children. The chain uses TRBV4-1 and TRBJ1-5; D gene uncertain. The TCR originated in a human donor who donated a stem cell graft to a child with Wiskott-Aldrich syndrome. This specimen consisted of PBMCs from the stem cell graft donor, obtained from the stem cell graft. CDR3 loop: CASSQDLSTAAVNQPQHF. The CDR3 bases are TGCGCCAGCAGCCAAGATTTAAGTACGGCAGCGGTGAATCAGCCCCAGCATTTT.